The source of this TCR beta chain is a study of cytomegalovirus exposure and HLA in healthy donors. Study outcomes and limitations: Rarity marked most TCR sequences, yet some public TCRs occurred in many donors.

PCR primers comprised 60 Vbeta and 13 Jbeta primers. Measured with immunoSEQ multiplex PCR; TCRdb has only the in-frame clones, and not every one. The sample lists about 180,000 clones, around 74% occurring once. Notes on this clone: Its specificity is unknown.

V lost 8 bases, J lost 3 bases, and 13 bases lay in between. This CDR3 contains 13 residues. Germline CDR1 MNHNY, CDR2 SVGAGI (reference sequence). The sample was PBMCs. V usage is TRBV6-6 and J usage is TRBJ1-1, with unresolved D. The sequence derives from a male donor in good health and CMV-seronegative. The CDR3 sequence is CASASERYTEAFF. CDR3 sequence (DNA): TGTGCCAGCGCCTCAGAAAGATACACTGAAGCTTTCTTT.